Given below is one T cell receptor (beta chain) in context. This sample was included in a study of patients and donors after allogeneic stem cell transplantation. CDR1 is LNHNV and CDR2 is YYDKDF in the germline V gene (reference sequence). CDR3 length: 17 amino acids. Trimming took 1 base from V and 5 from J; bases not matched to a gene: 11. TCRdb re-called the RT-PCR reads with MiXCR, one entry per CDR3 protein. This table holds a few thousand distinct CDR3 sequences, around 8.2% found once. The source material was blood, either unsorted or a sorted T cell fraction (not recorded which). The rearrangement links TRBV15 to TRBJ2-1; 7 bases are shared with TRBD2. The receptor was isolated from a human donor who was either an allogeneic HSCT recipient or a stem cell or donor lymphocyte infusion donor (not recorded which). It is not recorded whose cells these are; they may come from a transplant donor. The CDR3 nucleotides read TGTGCCACCAGCAGAGGGAACGTACCAGCGGGACACAATGAGCAGTTCTTC. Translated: CATSRGNVPAGHNEQFF.